Detailed here is one TCR beta chain. Its antigen is still unknown. The authors ran a second PCR of roughly 7 to 11 cycles using a sample-barcoded 5' primer and a J-beta primer mix. MiXCR was run by TCRdb on the 5' RACE reads, yielding one entry per CDR3 protein. The repertoire consists of some 880,000 distinct CDR3 sequences, with 35% to 40% occurring once and the leading ten covering 13%. The germline gives CDR1 ENHRY, CDR2 SYGVKD. The CDR3 is 16 amino acids. The V gene end was trimmed by 6 bases and the J gene end by 2 bases; junction bases not matched to a gene: 7. The data were taken from a study of blood T cells in healthy people across ages. Overall study findings and caveats: Expanded clonotype shifts may have been confounded, as the donors had an unknown CMV status.

This TCR came from a man aged 18 to 30 in good health. The genes are TRBV10-3 and TRBJ2-1; the match to TRBD2 covers 10 bases. The sample comprised blood. Here the CDR3 reads CAISPAGLAAYNEQFF. CDR3 bases: TGTGCCATCAGCCCCGCAGGACTAGCGGCCTACAATGAGCAGTTCTTC.